This is a list of T cell receptor beta chains from one sample in a study of control samples from healthy donors and cancer patients. Measured with immunoSEQ multiplex PCR; TCRdb has only the in-frame clones, and not every one. The sample shows roughly 170,000 clones, about 90% of them seen only once. The material sequenced was blood. The receptor source for this set is a woman aged 40 to 55 in good health. Each CDR3 is given with its conserved first and last residue. D genes are given only for firm matches. A clone size is listed for some rows: how often the clone was seen (once, few, many), or a class if it is expanded.

>TRBV5-1|-|TRBD2|TRBJ2-1
TGCGCCAGCAGCTTTAGGCGGGGGGATTACAATGAGCAGTTCTTC
CASSFRRGDYNEQFF
>TRBV19|-|TRBD2|TRBJ2-2
TGTGCCAGTAACCCTAGCGGGGGGTGGAACGGGGAGCTGTTTTTT
CASNPSGGWNGELFF
>TRBV2|-|-|TRBJ2-7
TGTGCCAGCAGTGCCGGGACTGATACCTACGAGCAGTACTTC
CASSAGTDTYEQYF
>TRBV4-1|-|-|TRBJ1-4
TGCGCCAGCAGCCAAGGTCGGGCGGCTAATGAAAAACTGTTTTTT
CASSQGRAANEKLFF
>TRBV2|-|-|TRBJ2-5
TGTGCCAGCAGTGTCGCGGAGGAGACCCAGTACTTC
CASSVAEETQYF
>TRBV5-4|-|TRBD1|TRBJ1-1
TGTGCCAGCAGCTTGGGGACAGGGGAGGGGACTGAAGCTTTCTTT
CASSLGTGEGTEAFF
>TRBV27|once|TRBD1|TRBJ2-1
TGTGCCAGCAGTTTGGCTGTGAGGACAGGGGTCAATGAGCAGTTCTTC
CASSLAVRTGVNEQFF
>TRBV3-1/TRBV3-2|few|-|TRBJ2-7
TGTGCCAGCAGCCGCCCAGGGTTGGGACAGTACTTC
CASSRPGLGQYF
>TRBV6-1|-|TRBD1|TRBJ1-2
TGTGCCAGCAGTGAAGCCTATGCCGGGACAGCGCACACCTTC
CASSEAYAGTAHTF
>TRBV19|-|-|TRBJ1-1
TGTGCCAGTAGTATGTCGCTTGAAGCTTTCTTT
CASSMSLEAFF
>TRBV19|-|-|TRBJ2-1
TGTGCCAGTAGTTATGGGGGCCATGAGCAGTTCTTC
CASSYGGHEQFF
>TRBV19|-|-|TRBJ1-5
TGTGCCAGCCGGTGGGGGGTAACGGATAGCAATCAGCCCCAGCATTTT
CASRWGVTDSNQPQHF
>TRBV11-2|-|-|TRBJ1-1
TGTGCCAGCAGCTTAGTCGGAAATGCTTTCTTT
CASSLVGNAFF
>TRBV6-4|once|-|TRBJ2-2
TGTGCCAGCAGTGCTTCGGCAGGCACCGGGGAGCTGTTTTTT
CASSASAGTGELFF
>TRBV29-1|-|-|TRBJ2-3
TGCAGCGTTGAGGTAGGGCCAGGGGATATCGGCACAGATACGCAGTATTTT
CSVEVGPGDIGTDTQYF
>TRBV6-5|few|-|TRBJ1-4
TGTGCCAGCAGTTACAGGGCAGAGGGGTACGAAAAACTGTTTTTT
CASSYRAEGYEKLFF
>TRBV25-1|-|TRBD2|TRBJ2-1
TGTGCCAGCAGTCCTCCGGGACTAGACCATGAGCAGTTCTTC
CASSPPGLDHEQFF
>TRBV11-2|-|-|TRBJ2-3
TGTGCCAGCAGCCCCCAGGCGGGGCAAAGGGCCCCTACGCAGTATTTT
CASSPQAGQRAPTQYF